This T cell receptor (beta chain) was profiled in a study of shared clonotypes between healthy human individuals. Study conclusions and caveats: Naive CD4 clonotype sharing across several donors was approximately 5.2%.

The method was immunoSEQ multiplex PCR; TCRdb's version includes in-frame clones alone and lacks a portion of them. The profile covers millions of clones, with 93% appearing a single time and about 0.41% taken by the ten largest. This clone was seen only once. Its specificity is unknown. This CDR3 region has 16 residues. Trimming cost V 6 bases and J 4 bases, with 19 bases left between them. The germline CDR1 and CDR2 sequences are SGHVS and FNYEAQ. The chain has TRBV7-6 and TRBJ1-3; D unclear. The TCR comes from a man between 18 and 29 years old in good health. Some clones in this sample may be carry-over from other donors' samples. Sequencing was done on a sample of naive CD4+ T cells from PBMCs. This sample's subset: CD45RA+ positively selected. The CDR3 nucleotides are TGTGCCAGCAGTCGGTTTCTTGGGGTAAACGGAAACACCATATATTTT. It encodes CASSRFLGVNGNTIYF.